This is a list of T cell receptor beta chains from one sample in a study of blood T cell repertoires in COVID-19. The assay was immunoSEQ multiplex PCR, and TCRdb's table has in-frame clones only and misses some. The data show 200,000 to 250,000 clones, 84% seen once. Sequenced sample: PBMCs or T cells enriched from blood (not recorded which). These receptors originate from a man aged 55-75 years who had recovered from COVID-19. Both conserved end residues are part of each CDR3. The D gene is left open where the match is weak. Clone size is stated in some rows and not others, as once, few, many or a class when expanded.

v_call: TRBV7-9; clone_size: few; d_call: .; j_call: TRBJ1-4; cdr3_aa: CAGLGGPNEKLFF; cdr3_nt: TGTGCCGGCCTCGGGGGGCCTAATGAAAAACTGTTTTTT
v_call: TRBV19; clone_size: .; d_call: .; j_call: TRBJ2-6; cdr3_aa: CASSGHHSGANVLTF; cdr3_nt: TGTGCCAGTAGCGGACACCACTCTGGGGCCAACGTCCTGACTTTC
v_call: TRBV6-6; clone_size: many; d_call: .; j_call: TRBJ1-5; cdr3_aa: CASRRRTDLGGGNQPQHF; cdr3_nt: TGTGCCAGCAGACGAAGGACCGACTTGGGAGGTGGCAATCAGCCCCAGCATTTT
v_call: TRBV7-2; clone_size: .; d_call: TRBD2; j_call: TRBJ2-5; cdr3_aa: CASTPRGASGGEETQYF; cdr3_nt: TGTGCCAGCACCCCGAGAGGGGCTAGCGGGGGGGAAGAGACCCAGTACTTC
v_call: TRBV24-1; clone_size: once; d_call: .; j_call: TRBJ2-3; cdr3_aa: CATSDFWGRAQYF; cdr3_nt: TGTGCCACCAGTGATTTTTGGGGGCGCGCGCAGTATTTT
v_call: TRBV6-5; clone_size: .; d_call: .; j_call: TRBJ1-2; cdr3_aa: CASSLNRDPRYGYTF; cdr3_nt: TGTGCCAGCAGTTTAAACAGGGACCCACGCTATGGCTACACCTTC
v_call: TRBV6-1; clone_size: .; d_call: .; j_call: TRBJ1-2; cdr3_aa: CASSEAPGQSYGYTF; cdr3_nt: TGTGCCAGCAGTGAAGCTCCCGGACAGTCCTATGGCTACACCTTC
v_call: TRBV7-8; clone_size: .; d_call: TRBD1; j_call: TRBJ2-7; cdr3_aa: CASSLDRDRTYEQYF; cdr3_nt: TGTGCCAGCAGCTTAGATAGGGACAGGACCTACGAGCAGTACTTC
v_call: TRBV11-2; clone_size: .; d_call: .; j_call: TRBJ1-1; cdr3_aa: CASSLDSGDYATEAFF; cdr3_nt: TGTGCCAGCAGCTTAGATAGTGGAGACTATGCCACTGAAGCTTTCTTT
v_call: TRBV18; clone_size: .; d_call: .; j_call: TRBJ2-7; cdr3_aa: CASSLQTYEQYF; cdr3_nt: TGTGCCAGCTCACTACAGACCTACGAGCAGTACTTC
v_call: TRBV7-2; clone_size: .; d_call: TRBD2; j_call: TRBJ2-5; cdr3_aa: CASTLGSGGKETQYF; cdr3_nt: TGTGCCAGCACTCTAGGGTCCGGGGGGAAAGAGACCCAGTACTTC
v_call: TRBV6-5; clone_size: .; d_call: .; j_call: TRBJ1-4; cdr3_aa: CASSYYRAGEKLFF; cdr3_nt: TGTGCCAGCAGTTATTACAGGGCGGGTGAAAAACTGTTTTTT
v_call: TRBV5-4; clone_size: .; d_call: .; j_call: TRBJ1-2; cdr3_aa: CASSLPGDNYGYTF; cdr3_nt: TGTGCCAGCAGCTTGCCGGGGGACAACTATGGCTACACCTTC
v_call: TRBV9; clone_size: .; d_call: TRBD2; j_call: TRBJ2-7; cdr3_aa: CASSRSGGAIEQYF; cdr3_nt: TGTGCCAGCAGTCGTAGCGGGGGGGCCATCGAGCAGTACTTC
v_call: TRBV2; clone_size: .; d_call: .; j_call: TRBJ1-1; cdr3_aa: CASSDLTGMNTEAFF; cdr3_nt: TGTGCCAGCAGTGACCTGACAGGCATGAACACTGAAGCTTTCTTT
v_call: TRBV18; clone_size: .; d_call: TRBD2; j_call: TRBJ2-5; cdr3_aa: CASSPGGEETQYF; cdr3_nt: TGTGCCAGCTCACCAGGGGGGGAAGAGACCCAGTACTTC
v_call: TRBV2; clone_size: .; d_call: TRBD2; j_call: TRBJ2-1; cdr3_aa: CASRREGNLRNEQFF; cdr3_nt: TGTGCCAGCAGGAGGGAGGGCAATCTAAGGAATGAGCAGTTCTTC
v_call: TRBV11-3; clone_size: .; d_call: TRBD1; j_call: TRBJ2-1; cdr3_aa: CASSLVRGPGNEQFF; cdr3_nt: TGTGCCAGCAGCTTAGTGAGGGGGCCAGGCAATGAGCAGTTCTTC
v_call: TRBV5-5; clone_size: .; d_call: TRBD1; j_call: TRBJ1-4; cdr3_aa: CASSRQGRSEKLFF; cdr3_nt: TGTGCCAGCAGCCGACAGGGGCGGAGTGAAAAACTGTTTTTT
v_call: TRBV5-5; clone_size: .; d_call: .; j_call: TRBJ1-5; cdr3_aa: CASSPRDFGSNQPQHF; cdr3_nt: TGTGCCAGCAGCCCCCGGGACTTTGGGAGCAATCAGCCCCAGCATTTT
v_call: TRBV5-6; clone_size: .; d_call: .; j_call: TRBJ1-3; cdr3_aa: CASSFGRGSGNTIYF; cdr3_nt: TGTGCCAGCAGCTTCGGCAGGGGCTCTGGAAACACCATATATTTT
v_call: TRBV2; clone_size: .; d_call: TRBD1; j_call: TRBJ2-6; cdr3_aa: CASSATGQGFGANVLTF; cdr3_nt: TGTGCCAGCAGTGCCACGGGACAGGGATTTGGGGCCAACGTCCTGACTTTC
v_call: TRBV11-2; clone_size: .; d_call: .; j_call: TRBJ2-2; cdr3_aa: CASSYRQVTGELFF; cdr3_nt: TGTGCCAGCAGTTATCGACAGGTCACCGGGGAGCTGTTTTTT
v_call: TRBV12-5; clone_size: .; d_call: TRBD1; j_call: TRBJ2-7; cdr3_aa: CASGSRDRLYEQYF; cdr3_nt: TGTGCTAGTGGTTCCCGGGACAGGCTTTACGAGCAGTACTTC
v_call: TRBV19; clone_size: .; d_call: TRBD1; j_call: TRBJ1-6; cdr3_aa: CASSRTGDNSPLHF; cdr3_nt: TGTGCCAGTAGCCGGACAGGGGATAATTCACCCCTCCACTTT
v_call: TRBV11-3; clone_size: .; d_call: .; j_call: TRBJ1-4; cdr3_aa: CASSLAAKNEKLFF; cdr3_nt: TGTGCCAGCAGCTTGGCCGCCAAGAATGAAAAACTGTTTTTT
v_call: TRBV2; clone_size: .; d_call: TRBD1; j_call: TRBJ1-4; cdr3_aa: CASGQGYEKLFF; cdr3_nt: TGTGCCAGCGGACAGGGGTATGAAAAACTGTTTTTT
v_call: TRBV19; clone_size: .; d_call: TRBD1; j_call: TRBJ1-1; cdr3_aa: CASSKDRVGTEAFF; cdr3_nt: TGTGCCAGTAGTAAGGACAGGGTGGGCACTGAAGCTTTCTTT
v_call: TRBV9; clone_size: .; d_call: .; j_call: TRBJ1-4; cdr3_aa: CASSVATGGFGEKLFF; cdr3_nt: TGTGCCAGCAGCGTAGCGACAGGCGGCTTCGGAGAAAAACTGTTTTTT
v_call: TRBV30; clone_size: .; d_call: .; j_call: TRBJ1-1; cdr3_aa: CAWSRQVNTEAFF; cdr3_nt: TGTGCCTGGAGCAGACAGGTGAACACTGAAGCTTTCTTT
v_call: TRBV6-5; clone_size: .; d_call: TRBD1; j_call: TRBJ1-5; cdr3_aa: CASRDMTGNNQPQHF; cdr3_nt: TGTGCCAGCAGGGACATGACAGGGAACAATCAGCCCCAGCATTTT
v_call: TRBV5-6; clone_size: few; d_call: TRBD1; j_call: TRBJ1-2; cdr3_aa: CASSQDRGDGYTF; cdr3_nt: TGTGCCAGCAGCCAAGACAGGGGAGATGGCTACACCTTC
v_call: TRBV29-1; clone_size: .; d_call: TRBD2; j_call: TRBJ2-1; cdr3_aa: CSAQSGGARNEQFF; cdr3_nt: TGCAGCGCCCAAAGCGGGGGGGCCAGAAATGAGCAGTTCTTC
v_call: TRBV20-1; clone_size: .; d_call: .; j_call: TRBJ1-2; cdr3_aa: CSARVSGRYTF; cdr3_nt: TGCAGTGCTAGAGTTTCAGGGCGCTACACCTTC
v_call: TRBV19; clone_size: .; d_call: .; j_call: TRBJ1-1; cdr3_aa: CASGIGRNTEAFF; cdr3_nt: TGTGCCAGTGGAATCGGGAGGAACACTGAAGCTTTCTTT
v_call: TRBV19; clone_size: .; d_call: TRBD1; j_call: TRBJ2-7; cdr3_aa: CASRGTGGAYEQYF; cdr3_nt: TGTGCCAGTAGGGGGACAGGGGGGGCCTACGAGCAGTACTTC
v_call: TRBV7-2; clone_size: .; d_call: TRBD1; j_call: TRBJ2-1; cdr3_aa: CASSLGSGGLSNEQFF; cdr3_nt: TGTGCCAGCAGCTTAGGATCAGGGGGTTTATCCAATGAGCAGTTCTTC
v_call: TRBV5-1; clone_size: .; d_call: .; j_call: TRBJ1-5; cdr3_aa: CASSLDRDSNQPQHF; cdr3_nt: TGCGCCAGCAGCTTGGACAGGGATAGCAATCAGCCCCAGCATTTT
v_call: TRBV19; clone_size: .; d_call: .; j_call: TRBJ2-4; cdr3_aa: CASSRGPPSGAKNIQYF; cdr3_nt: TGTGCCAGTAGCCGCGGACCCCCCAGCGGGGCCAAAAACATTCAGTACTTC
v_call: TRBV18; clone_size: few; d_call: TRBD1; j_call: TRBJ1-6; cdr3_aa: CASSPGNRTGVGSPLHF; cdr3_nt: TGTGCCAGCTCACCCGGCAACAGGACAGGGGTCGGTTCACCCCTCCACTTT
v_call: TRBV11-3; clone_size: .; d_call: .; j_call: TRBJ1-5; cdr3_aa: CASSLGLNLYSNQPQHF; cdr3_nt: TGTGCCAGCAGCTTAGGACTTAACCTCTATAGCAATCAGCCCCAGCATTTT
v_call: TRBV5-1; clone_size: .; d_call: TRBD2; j_call: TRBJ2-2; cdr3_aa: CASTLAGPNTGELFF; cdr3_nt: TGCGCCAGCACCTTAGCGGGGCCTAACACCGGGGAGCTGTTTTTT
v_call: TRBV19; clone_size: .; d_call: TRBD1; j_call: TRBJ1-5; cdr3_aa: CASISDRWSNQPQHF; cdr3_nt: TGTGCCAGTATCTCGGACAGGTGGAGCAATCAGCCCCAGCATTTT